This TCR beta chain comes out of a study of CXCR3-negative and CXCR3-positive naive CD8 T cells. Each TRB cDNA library was prepared by 5' RACE (with UMI labels). For each CDR3 protein, TCRdb gives one entry from its re-call of the 5' RACE reads, without DNA. The table for this sample gives about 50,000 distinct CDR3 sequences. Findings and limits, study-wide: When CXCR3-positive naive cells were set against CXCR3-negative naive cells, the former had more hydrophobic TRB CDR3s. No difference in surface CD5 was seen between naive subsets, and TCR strength was inferred from TRB CDR3 properties.

The CDR3 is 19 amino acids. A CD45RO-CCR7+CD27+CD95- profile was what naive CD8+ T cells displayed. As to this clonotype: Its antigen is not known.

The chain carries TRBV12-3 or TRBV12-4 and TRBJ2-6; the D gene TCRdb calls, TRBD2, cannot be checked with no DNA. What was sequenced was naive CXCR3+ CD8+ T cells from blood. Subset specified: CD45RO-CCR7+CD27+CD95- naive CD8+ T cells expressing CXCR3 (TNR3+). This clonotype was obtained from a human donor in good health. Some clones in this sample may be carry-over from other donors' samples. CDR3 amino acids: CASSLIPSGAPRGANVLTF.